These 24 T cell receptor beta chains originate from one sample sequenced in a study of spatial heterogeneity in lung cancer. TCRdb re-derived calls from the 5' RACE reads in MiXCR, one entry per CDR3 protein. The sample has over 70,000 distinct CDR3 sequences, 8% to 9% seen once. Time point here: blood at routine non-recurrence follow-up after resection. The source was PBMCs, collected at follow-up. The source of these receptors is a female donor with early-stage non-small cell lung cancer.

This clonotype was seen ten or more times. The chain joins TRBV11-2 to TRBJ1-2; D unresolved. Trimming removed 2 bases from V and 2 bases from J, with 12 bases in between. Germline assignment: CDR1 SGHAT and CDR2 FQNNGV. The CDR3 loop spans 15 amino acids. In DNA, the CDR3 is TGTGCCAGCAGCTTACGGCCTAGGTGGAACTATGGCTACACCTTC. It specifies CASSLRPRWNYGYTF.

This clonotype was recorded many times. The J gene is TRBJ2-7, the V gene TRBV20-1, with 9 bases lining up with TRBD2. The ends lost 6 bases at V and 4 bases at J; junction bases unmatched: 10. Germline assignment: CDR1 DFQATT and CDR2 SNEGSKA (reference sequence). CDR3 length: 14 residues. The CDR3 reads CSAPRRLAEYEQYF. The CDR3 DNA sequence: TGCAGTGCCCCGAGAAGACTAGCGGAGTACGAGCAGTACTTC.

In nucleotides, the CDR3 is TGTGCCACCAGCAGAGATGCCGGCGGCGCAGGGGATACGCAGTATTTT. Its translation: CATSRDAGGAGDTQYF. The chain joins TRBV15 to TRBJ2-3; perhaps TRBD1 as D (5 bases). The V gene's germline CDR1 is LNHNV and CDR2 YYDKDF (reference sequence). The V gene lost 0 bases and the J gene lost 6 bases, with 16 bases spanning the gap. This CDR3 has 16 residues.

The table lists this clonotype with many counts. The chain is built from TRBV2 and TRBJ1-6; no definite D call. The CDR3 contains 17 residues. V lost 6 bases and J lost 6, with 21 bases in between. CDR1 and CDR2 (germline): SNHLY, FYNNEI. The CDR3 sequence: CASSSLGLRSANSPLHF. CDR3 DNA sequence: TGTGCCAGCAGCTCCCTGGGCCTTCGGTCTGCTAATTCACCCCTCCACTTT.

CDR3 residues: CASSPEQHSDEQFF. The DNA for the CDR3 is TGTGCCAGCAGCCCGGAACAGCACAGCGATGAGCAGTTCTTC. V usage is TRBV11-2 and J usage is TRBJ2-1; D ambiguous. The CDR3 covers 14 residues. Germline V CDR1 and CDR2: SGHAT, FQNNGV. V gave up 5 bases and J gave up 8 bases, with 16 bases separating them.

V is TRBV6-2 or TRBV6-3 and J is TRBJ2-3; D unresolved. Germline V gives CDR1 MNHEY, CDR2 SVGEGT. With 7 bases removed from V and 2 bases from J, the gap between germline ends came to 13 bases. CDR3 length: 14 residues. The CDR3 spells CASNLDSVTDTQYF. In nucleotides, the CDR3 is TGTGCCAGCAACCTTGACTCTGTCACAGATACGCAGTATTTT.

This clonotype was detected ten times or more. The V and J genes are TRBV28 and TRBJ1-5; maybe TRBD1 (6 bases). Between the trimmed V and J ends, which lost 7 bases and 7 bases, there was a span of 17 bases. CDR1 MDHEN and CDR2 SYDVKM come from the germline V gene. CDR3 length equals 14 residues. CDR3 in DNA: TGTGCCAGCACCCCCGGGGGGGCGAGGCAGCCCCAGCATTTT. It yields the protein CASTPGGARQPQHF.

In this sample, this clonotype turned up many times. The chain has TRBV28 and TRBJ2-5; TRBD2 matches 8 bases. Unmatched junction bases numbered 5, after V lost 4 bases and J lost 4 bases. CDR3 length: 14 residues. Per the germline V gene, CDR1 is MDHEN and CDR2 is SYDVKM. CDR3 region: CASSSRAGGETQYF. As DNA, the CDR3 is TGTGCCAGCAGTTCCCGGGCGGGAGGAGAGACCCAGTACTTC.

DNA for the CDR3: TGTGCCAGCAGCGTACTGGTCGAGTCCTATAATTCACCCCTCCACTTT. As protein: CASSVLVESYNSPLHF. V gene TRBV7-9 combines with J gene TRBJ1-6; D is unclear. Germline CDR1 and CDR2: SEHNR and FQNEAQ (reference sequence). Between the trimmed V and J ends, which lost 5 bases and 1 base, there was a span of 12 bases. The CDR3 loop spans 16 amino acids.

This clonotype was detected a few times. V usage is TRBV7-9 and J usage is TRBJ2-2; D gene uncertain. From germline, CDR1 is SEHNR and CDR2 FQNEAQ (reference sequence). Trimming stripped 5 bases from V and 6 bases from J, with 7 bases between. There are 12 residues in the CDR3. CDR3 DNA: TGTGCCAGCAGCCTTTCTGCCGGGGAGCTGTTTTTT. This gives the protein CASSLSAGELFF.

This clonotype was seen at least ten times. This chain joins TRBV3-1 and TRBJ2-5, with a possible D match to TRBD2 (5 bases). CDR1 is LGHDT, CDR2 YNNKEL, per germline (reference sequence). This CDR3 comprises 15 residues. Trimming removed 1 base from V and 2 bases from J, with 11 bases in between. In nucleotides, the CDR3 is TGTGCCAGCAGCCAAGGGGAGACTTCGCAAGAGACCCAGTACTTC. Translation gives CASSQGETSQETQYF.

This clonotype has ten or more counts. The J gene is TRBJ2-1, the V gene TRBV12-5; 8 bases map to TRBD2. Germline trimming cut 5 bases from V and 6 bases from J; bases unmatched to any gene: 6. The CDR3 spans 14 residues. Germline CDR1 is LGHNT and CDR2 is FRNRAP. The chain's CDR3 is CASGLAGGVNEQFF. The CDR3 DNA is TGTGCTAGTGGTCTAGCGGGCGGGGTCAATGAGCAGTTCTTC.

This clonotype was counted ten times or more. This chain connects TRBV30 to TRBJ2-7; unclear D gene. Trimming took 2 bases from V and 0 from J, leaving 8 bases between them. Germline CDR1 is GTSNPN and CDR2 is SVGIG (reference sequence). This CDR3 region has 13 residues. CDR3 nucleotides: TGTGCCTGGAGTTCTTACAGCTCCTACGAGCAGTACTTC. Its protein is CAWSSYSSYEQYF.

This clonotype was observed a handful of times. The rearrangement links TRBV2 to TRBJ1-4, with D uncertain. V dropped 6 bases and J dropped 4 bases, with 9 bases sitting between them. The CDR3 is 13 amino acids. The germline V gene encodes CDR1 SNHLY and CDR2 FYNNEI. CDR3 sequence: CASRTHDNEKLFF. In DNA form, the CDR3 reads TGTGCCAGCAGGACTCACGATAATGAAAAACTGTTTTTT.

This clonotype was detected only a few times. The chain is built from TRBV5-1 and TRBJ1-2; 8 bases are a match to TRBD1. Germline CDR1 SGHRS, CDR2 YFSETQ. The CDR3 has 13 residues. The V and J ends lost 5 bases and 10 bases, in that order; junction bases with no gene match: 10. DNA for the CDR3: TGCGCCAGCAGAAACACCGGACAGGGTAACTACACCTTC. This gives the protein CASRNTGQGNYTF. The full variable domain, its missing parts supplied by reference TRBV5-1 and TRBJ1-2, is KAGVTQTPRYLIKTRGQQVTLSCSPISGHRSVSWYQQTPGQGLQFLFEYFSETQRNKGNFPGRFSGRQFSNSRSEMNVSTLELGDSALYLCASRNTGQGNYTFGSGTRLTVV.

This clonotype has ten or more counts. The V gene is TRBV18, the J gene TRBJ1-2; D not resolved. Germline loops: CDR1 KGHSH, CDR2 LQKENI. The CDR3 has 11 residues. Trimming cost V 4 bases and J 10 bases, with 10 bases left between them. Written as DNA, the CDR3 is TGTGCCAGCTCACGGGCCGTGGACTACACCTTC. It encodes CASSRAVDYTF.

This clonotype has at least ten counts. The V gene is TRBV20-1, the J gene TRBJ1-5, with 7 bases aligning to TRBD1. The germline gives CDR1 DFQATT, CDR2 SNEGSKA (reference sequence). Trimming took 5 bases from V and 2 from J; bases not matched to a gene: 6. The CDR3 contains 14 residues. The CDR3 DNA follows: TGCAGTGCTGGGACAGCGGGGGGCAATCAGCCCCAGCATTTT. It specifies CSAGTAGGNQPQHF.

This clonotype was seen once. The J gene is TRBJ2-1, the V gene TRBV7-9, with D tentatively TRBD1 (7 bases). V was trimmed by 6 bases and J by 9 bases, leaving 12 bases between them. CDR1 and CDR2 from the germline V gene are SEHNR and FQNEAQ (reference sequence). This CDR3 is built from 12 residues. The CDR3 loop reads CASRFQGGEQFF. The CDR3, as DNA: TGTGCCAGCAGATTTCAGGGGGGTGAGCAGTTCTTC.

This clonotype was seen ten or more times. J is TRBJ1-1 and V is TRBV9, with 8 bases matching TRBD1. J lost 11 bases, V lost 4 bases, and 4 bases had no gene match. The CDR3 length is 11 residues. CDR1 is SGDLS, CDR2 YYNGEE, per germline. The CDR3 protein is CASSSTGEAFF. The DNA for the CDR3 is TGTGCCAGCAGCTCGACAGGGGAGGCTTTCTTT.

At least ten counts were recorded for this clonotype. This chain connects TRBV28 to TRBJ1-6; D uncertain. V gave up 6 bases and J gave up 15 bases, with 15 bases separating them. The CDR3 consists of 12 residues. From germline, CDR1 is MDHEN and CDR2 SYDVKM. The CDR3 loop reads CASSQGPRLLHF. The DNA for the CDR3 is TGTGCCAGCAGCCAAGGCCCGCGTCTCCTCCACTTT.

There are a few counts of this clonotype. This chain connects TRBV19 to TRBJ2-1; D gene unclear. The length of the CDR3 is 15 residues. The V gene's germline CDR1 is LNHDA and CDR2 SQIVND (reference sequence). The V gene lost 7 bases and the J gene lost 2 bases, with 15 bases spanning the gap. The CDR3 DNA sequence: TGTGCCAGTACCCCAGACCCGCGAACCTACAATGAGCAGTTCTTC. Translated, it gives CASTPDPRTYNEQFF.

This rearrangement joins TRBV19 to TRBJ1-3; no clear D. CDR3 length equals 15 residues. Trimming took off 5 bases at V and 2 bases at J, with 13 bases between the two ends. The germline V gene encodes CDR1 LNHDA and CDR2 SQIVND (reference sequence). The CDR3 spells CASSSAAVAGNTIYF. The CDR3 region has the DNA TGTGCCAGTAGTTCCGCGGCAGTGGCTGGAAACACCATATATTTT. Combining the CDR3 with reference TRBV19 and TRBJ1-3 gives the whole variable domain DGGITQSPKYLFRKEGQNVTLSCEQNLNHDAMYWYRQDPGQGLRLIYYSQIVNDFQKGDIAEGYSVSREKKESFPLTVTSAQKNPTAFYLCASSSAAVAGNTIYFGEGSWLTVV.

The rearrangement uses TRBV27 and TRBJ1-4; D unclear. The CDR3 loop spans 14 amino acids. CDR1 is MNHEY, CDR2 SMNVEV, per germline (reference sequence). Deletions cut 2 bases from V and 5 bases from J, with 9 bases between. The CDR3 spells CASSLSHGNEKLFF. Here the CDR3 DNA reads TGTGCCAGCAGTTTAAGCCACGGGAATGAAAAACTGTTTTTT.

This clonotype has at least ten counts. This chain joins TRBV19 and TRBJ2-3; D is unclear. Germline CDR1 is LNHDA and CDR2 is SQIVND (reference sequence). CDR3 length equals 12 residues. Trimming removed 5 bases at V and 2 bases at J, with 5 bases between. CDR3 nucleotide sequence: TGTGCCAGTAGTCCCAACACAGATACGCAGTATTTT. As protein: CASSPNTDTQYF. The entire variable domain, with the rest obtained from reference TRBV19 and TRBJ2-3, is as follows: DGGITQSPKYLFRKEGQNVTLSCEQNLNHDAMYWYRQDPGQGLRLIYYSQIVNDFQKGDIAEGYSVSREKKESFPLTVTSAQKNPTAFYLCASSPNTDTQYFGPGTRLTVL.